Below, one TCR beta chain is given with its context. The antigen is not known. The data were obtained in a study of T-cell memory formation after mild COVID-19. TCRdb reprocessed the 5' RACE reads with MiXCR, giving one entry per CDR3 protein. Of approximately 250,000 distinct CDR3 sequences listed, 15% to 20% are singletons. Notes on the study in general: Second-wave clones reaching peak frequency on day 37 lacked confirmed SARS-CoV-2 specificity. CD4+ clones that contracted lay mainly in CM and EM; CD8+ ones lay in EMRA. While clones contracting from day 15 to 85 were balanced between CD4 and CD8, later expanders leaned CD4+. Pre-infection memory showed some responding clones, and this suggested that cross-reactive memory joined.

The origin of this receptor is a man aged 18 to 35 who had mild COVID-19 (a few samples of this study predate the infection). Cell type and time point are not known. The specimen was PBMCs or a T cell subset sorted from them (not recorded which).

In DNA, the CDR3 is TGTGCCAGCGGAGGAGGGGGCGATCAGCCCCAGCATTTT. Its translation is CASGGGGDQPQHF. The chain employs TRBV7-9 and TRBJ1-5; 7 bases map to TRBD1. J lost 5 bases, V lost 8 bases, and 6 bases had no gene match. Germline V lookup: CDR1 SEHNR, CDR2 FQNEAQ (reference sequence). The CDR3 extends over 13 amino acids.